The 9 T cell receptor beta chains reported below all come from one sample, sequenced in a study of OX40 agonist ivuxolimab in advanced cancers. The assay was immunoSEQ multiplex PCR, and TCRdb's table has in-frame clones only and misses some. The table records approximately 74,000 clones, 90% of them present only once. The input for sequencing was CD4+ or CD8+ T cells sorted from blood, taken in a trial of the OX40 agonist ivuxolimab. The receptors shown here come from an adult with an advanced solid tumor such as melanoma, head and neck, liver or kidney cancer.

Turning to this clone: The junction departs from the called germline gene at one end, perhaps through a read error. The chain links TRBV6-6 to TRBJ2-1; D remains ambiguous. Germline V lookup: CDR1 MNHNY, CDR2 SVGAGI (reference sequence). The CDR3 is 11 amino acids. The CDR3 protein is CASTVYNEQFF. CDR3 DNA sequence: TGTGCAAGCACAGTTTACAATGAGCAGTTCTTC.

The chain has TRBV18 and TRBJ2-7; 7 positions match TRBD1. This CDR3 region has 15 residues. CDR1 KGHSH and CDR2 LQKENI come from the germline V gene. The trim removed 4 bases at V and 0 bases at J, leaving 6 bases unmatched. CDR3 region: CASSQGQTTSYEQYF. In DNA form, the CDR3 reads TGTGCCAGCTCACAGGGACAGACGACCTCCTACGAGCAGTACTTC.

This clone has a single count. V gene TRBV9 combines with J gene TRBJ2-5, with D perhaps assigned TRBD1 or TRBD2 (5 bases each). Germline V gene sequence: CDR1 SGDLS, CDR2 YYNGEE. CDR3 size: 14 residues. Deletions cut 0 bases from V and 5 bases from J, with 11 bases between. Here the CDR3 DNA reads TGTGCCAGCAGCGTAGGGGGCTCGGGGGAGACCCAGTACTTC. It is translated as CASSVGGSGETQYF.

This chain connects TRBV28 to TRBJ2-6; D unresolved. The germline V gene encodes CDR1 MDHEN and CDR2 SYDVKM. V lost 6 bases, J lost 9 bases, and 12 bases lay in between. The CDR3 covers 13 residues. CDR3 residues: CASSKPPGNVLTF. CDR3 coding DNA: TGTGCCAGCAGCAAGCCTCCGGGCAACGTCCTGACTTTC.

This clone was seen a few times. This chain connects TRBV23-1 to TRBJ1-1; D is ambiguous. TRBV23-1 is marked as an open reading frame, function uncertain. V shed 6 bases and J shed 9 bases, with 8 bases lying between them. The CDR3 runs 10 residues. The CDR3 region is CASRGSQAFF. CDR3 in DNA: TGCGCCAGCAGGGGTTCACAAGCTTTCTTT.

Only a few counts were recorded for this clone. The chain employs TRBV30 and TRBJ1-1, with D tentatively TRBD1 (6 bases). The V and J ends lost 2 bases and 3 bases respectively, with 19 bases between them. The CDR3 is made up of 16 amino acids. Germline-derived CDR1 and CDR2 are GTSNPN and SVGIG (reference sequence). The CDR3 spells CAWSMPGGGFDTEAFF. The CDR3 nucleotides are TGTGCCTGGAGTATGCCCGGGGGGGGCTTCGACACTGAAGCTTTCTTT.

The J gene is TRBJ2-1, the V gene TRBV11-2; possibly TRBD2 for D (5 bases). The CDR3 extends over 16 amino acids. With 4 bases removed from V and 0 bases from J, the gap between germline ends came to 13 bases. Germline V gene sequence: CDR1 SGHAT, CDR2 FQNNGV. Here the CDR3 reads CASSSRLGSSYNEQFF. CDR3 in DNA: TGTGCCAGCAGCTCTCGACTGGGGAGCTCCTACAATGAGCAGTTCTTC.

This clone came up a few times. The gene calls are TRBV29-1 and TRBJ2-1; D may be TRBD2 (5 bases). Germline V gene sequence: CDR1 SQVTM, CDR2 ANQGSEA. Trimming cost V 5 bases and J 0 bases, with 11 bases left between them. The CDR3 spans 14 residues. The CDR3 is CSVRSGASYNEQFF. The CDR3 DNA reads TGCAGCGTTCGGAGCGGAGCCTCCTACAATGAGCAGTTCTTC.

The rearrangement uses TRBV5-4 and TRBJ2-1, with 7 bases fitting TRBD2. V shed 3 bases, J shed 6 bases, and the junction held 15 bases outside the gene matches. The germline gives CDR1 SGHNT, CDR2 YYREEE (reference sequence). This CDR3 is built from 17 residues. DNA of the CDR3: TGTGCCAGCAGCTCCACCCACGCGGGAGCAGTCGCCAATGAGCAGTTCTTC. It is translated as CASSSTHAGAVANEQFF.